This entry concerns a single TCR beta chain. What it recognizes is unknown. The sample belongs to a study of OX40 agonist ivuxolimab in advanced cancers. Turning to the study itself: The dose-escalation group included hepatocellular carcinoma, melanoma, renal cell carcinoma and head and neck cancer.

The V gene lost 2 bases and the J gene lost 0 bases, with 9 bases spanning the gap. The length of the CDR3 is 15 residues. CDR1 is SGHTA and CDR2 is FQGTGA in the germline V gene. Sequencing was performed with immunoSEQ multiplex PCR; in TCRdb, only in-frame clones are kept and a portion is missing. This table has approximately 6,600 clones, around 84% appearing once. Points from the study as a whole: Circulating CD4+ and CD8+ T cells showed clonal expansion by week 6 at 0.1 to 3.0 mg/kg.

The sequencing here drew on CD4+ or CD8+ T cells sorted from blood, taken in a trial of the OX40 agonist ivuxolimab. The chain is built from TRBV7-3 and TRBJ2-3, with a weak D call TRBD2 (5 bases). The source is an adult with an advanced solid tumor such as melanoma, head and neck, liver or kidney cancer. This CDR3 reads CASSLLSGSTDTQYF. DNA of the CDR3: TGTGCCAGCAGCTTACTAAGCGGTAGCACAGATACGCAGTATTTT.